Below, one T cell receptor beta chain is given with its context. The antigen is not known. Other DNA sequences within the sample encode an identical CDR3. The data were taken from a study of cytomegalovirus exposure and HLA in healthy donors. The PCR had 60 Vbeta and 13 Jbeta primers. Sequencing was performed with immunoSEQ multiplex PCR; in TCRdb, only in-frame clones are kept and a portion is missing. The repertoire has 130,000 to 150,000 clones, approximately 68% of them found once; the top ten carry about 4.5%. Germline CDR1 reads LNHDA; CDR2 reads SQIVND (reference sequence). This CDR3 is 15 amino acids long. The V and J ends lost 1 base and 0 bases respectively, with 7 bases between them. General study points: TCR beta chain V- and J-gene trimming was linked, in a later analysis, to a missense variant in DCLRE1C. CMV serostatus was the only immune exposure information that was available. Associated with cytomegalovirus, according to the listing, were some 180 TCR beta chains.

The receptor comes from a man aged 55 to 70 in good health and CMV-seronegative. The sequencing sample was made of PBMCs. J is TRBJ1-5 and V is TRBV19, with D unresolved. The CDR3 region is CASSIVADSNQPQHF. Here the CDR3 DNA reads TGTGCCAGTAGTATAGTAGCAGATAGCAATCAGCCCCAGCATTTT.